The rows below give T cell receptor beta chains drawn from one sample of a study of cytomegalovirus exposure and HLA in healthy donors. Repertoires were generated with immunoSEQ multiplex PCR, while TCRdb's copy carries only in-frame clones and drops some. Here the sample spans some 86,000 clones, 93% being singletons. Specimen: PBMCs. These receptors all stem from a woman in her 30s in good health and CMV-seronegative. Both conserved end residues are trimmed from each CDR3. Fields, in order: V gene, J gene, clone size, D gene, CDR3 protein. D genes are given only for firm matches. A clone size is listed for some rows: how often the clone was seen (once, few, many), or a class if it is expanded.

TRBV29-1,TRBJ1-1,NA,NA,SARVPGYTEAF
TRBV6-6,TRBJ2-5,NA,TRBD1,ASSWRQGTETQY
TRBV11-2,TRBJ2-2,NA,TRBD1,ASSPNRDRGRV
TRBV19,TRBJ1-2,NA,TRBD1,ASSTAGTGRDYGYT
TRBV18,TRBJ2-1,NA,TRBD2,ASSPRTSGRDEQF
TRBV5-1,TRBJ1-3,once,NA,ASSPRVSGNTIY
TRBV5-6,TRBJ1-4,NA,TRBD1,ASSFGNPGQGGKKLF
TRBV4-1,TRBJ1-1,NA,NA,ASSPLGVRDTEAF
TRBV9,TRBJ2-3,NA,TRBD2,ASSLRIAAGTSGKDTQY
TRBV27,TRBJ2-1,NA,NA,ASSLRTKVWYNEQF
TRBV20-1,TRBJ1-1,NA,NA,SPSGGTEAF
TRBV7-3,TRBJ2-1,NA,TRBD1,ASSLTLGTGNEQF
TRBV29-1,TRBJ1-1,NA,TRBD1,STATTGGFTEAF
TRBV21-1,TRBJ1-5,NA,NA,ASSKENTQGADGGQPQH
TRBV5-4,TRBJ2-1,NA,TRBD2,ASSFGGGSYNEQF
TRBV7-9,TRBJ1-2,NA,NA,ASSLEVSGNGYT
TRBV5-8,TRBJ2-1,NA,TRBD1,ASSLLRQGIKDEQF
TRBV19,TRBJ1-2,NA,NA,ASNQAGNYGYT
TRBV18,TRBJ1-1,NA,NA,ASSTIGGAPMNTEAF
TRBV5-4,TRBJ2-3,NA,TRBD1,ASSFYMRTGRTDTQY
TRBV2,TRBJ1-2,NA,TRBD1,ASSAGQDRVRGYT
TRBV11-3,TRBJ2-7,NA,NA,ASSLDPTRGAEQY
TRBV7-8,TRBJ2-3,NA,NA,ASSFGRVIADTQY
TRBV4-3,TRBJ1-1,NA,NA,ASSQDLGTLNTEAF
TRBV28,TRBJ2-3,NA,NA,ASSSPGGGTDTQY
TRBV2,TRBJ2-1,NA,NA,ASTLRYEQF
TRBV7-2,TRBJ2-7,once,TRBD1,ASSLAGTGGYEQY
TRBV4-2,TRBJ1-5,NA,TRBD1,ASSPDRGSNQPQH
TRBV25-1,TRBJ2-7,NA,NA,ASRGGRAREQY
TRBV15,TRBJ1-1,NA,TRBD1,ATSRYRQGNTEAF
TRBV6-1,TRBJ2-7,NA,TRBD1,ATSKMGQGTYEQY